The T cell receptor beta chain under discussion was sequenced for a study of T cell changes during pregnancy in multiple sclerosis. The assay was immunoSEQ multiplex PCR, and TCRdb's table has in-frame clones only and misses some. The sample holds some 60,000 clones; around 92% are singletons and the top ten take roughly 2.7%. Trimming shortened V by 4 bases and J by 2 bases, and 10 bases separated the two germline ends. The CDR3 sequence is 14 residues long. From germline, CDR1 is SGDLS and CDR2 YYNGEE. This sequence joins TRBV9 and TRBJ1-3; D might be TRBD1 (6 bases). Sequencing was performed on peripheral blood, taken in the second trimester of pregnancy. This sequence originates from a female donor in good health, enrolled as a control in a pregnancy study. The CDR3 DNA follows: TGTGCCAGCAGCCCCCGGACAGCTGGAAACACCATATATTTT. Translated: CASSPRTAGNTIYF.